A single sample is the source of the 18 T cell receptor beta chains below, sequenced in a study of cytomegalovirus exposure and HLA in healthy donors. A multiplex PCR was run with 60 Vbeta primers and 13 Jbeta primers. Assay: immunoSEQ multiplex PCR; the TCRdb copy retains only in-frame clones and omits some. The sample lists around 140,000 clones, around 80% seen once, with around 1.5% in the top ten. The sequenced sample was PBMCs. These receptors were taken from a woman younger than 35 in good health and CMV-seronegative.

V is TRBV19 and J is TRBJ1-1; TRBD1 is a possible D gene (6 bases). V lost 4 bases and J lost 5, with 11 bases in between. CDR3 length: 13 residues. Germline V gene lookup returns CDR1 LNHDA and CDR2 SQIVND (reference sequence). The CDR3 DNA follows: TGTGCCAGTAGTACGAAGGGGGGGACTGAAGCTTTCTTT. The encoded protein is CASSTKGGTEAFF.

This chain joins TRBV21-1 and TRBJ1-1. TRBV21-1 is an annotated pseudogene. CDR3 size: 15 residues. CDR3 protein: CASSKSPGGPSEAFF. Here the CDR3 DNA reads TGTGCCAGCAGCAAGAGCCCCGGAGGTCCTTCTGAAGCTTTCTTT.

The genes are TRBV10-3 and TRBJ1-5; 8 positions agree with TRBD1. CDR1 ENHRY and CDR2 SYGVKD come from the germline V gene. V shed 0 bases and J 5 bases; nucleotides not matched to a gene: 12. The CDR3 totals 18 residues. The CDR3 loop reads CAISESGQGGPSDQPQHF. CDR3 coding DNA: TGTGCCATCAGTGAGTCCGGACAGGGTGGTCCCTCGGATCAGCCCCAGCATTTT.

The chain carries TRBV15 and TRBJ2-5; 10 bases are shared with TRBD2. The germline V gene has CDR1 LNHNV and CDR2 YYDKDF (reference sequence). The CDR3 runs 15 residues. After removal of 4 bases from V and 7 bases from J, the junction contained 9 bases not matched to a gene. CDR3 region: CATSTTQREGGTQYF. CDR3 sequence (DNA): TGTGCCACCAGCACTACACAGCGGGAGGGTGGGACCCAGTACTTC.

The chain couples TRBV6-5 to TRBJ1-2, with 8 bases identical to TRBD1. This CDR3 contains 14 residues. Losses at the gene ends were 6 bases for V and 3 bases for J; bases not matched to a gene: 6. Per germline, CDR1 MNHEY and CDR2 SVGAGI. CDR3 protein: CASRTLQGDYGYTF. The CDR3 region has the DNA TGTGCCAGCAGGACCCTACAGGGGGACTATGGCTACACCTTC.

The chain combines TRBV5-1 with TRBJ2-7; 9 nucleotides agree with TRBD2. Germline V gives CDR1 SGHRS, CDR2 YFSETQ. Trimming cost V 4 bases and J 3 bases; bases outside gene matches: 8. This CDR3 has 15 residues. The DNA of the CDR3 is TGCGCCAGCAGCCTCTGGGCGGGGGGGAACTACGAGCAGTACTTC. This translates into CASSLWAGGNYEQYF. Based on the CDR3 plus reference TRBV5-1 and TRBJ2-7, the full variable domain is KAGVTQTPRYLIKTRGQQVTLSCSPISGHRSVSWYQQTPGQGLQFLFEYFSETQRNKGNFPGRFSGRQFSNSRSEMNVSTLELGDSALYLCASSLWAGGNYEQYFGPGTRLTVT.

The J gene is TRBJ1-2, the V gene TRBV28, with D possibly being TRBD1 (5 bases). This CDR3 has 14 amino acids. Trimming removed 7 bases at V and 0 bases at J, with 12 bases between. Germline CDR1 and CDR2: MDHEN and SYDVKM. The CDR3 here is CASTGTLTNYGYTF. As DNA, the CDR3 is TGTGCCAGCACGGGGACTCTAACTAACTATGGCTACACCTTC.

V is TRBV11-2 and J is TRBJ2-3; D might be TRBD1 (5 bases). V was cut by 8 bases and J by 2 bases, with 20 bases left in between. CDR1 SGHAT and CDR2 FQNNGV come from the germline V gene. This CDR3 has 16 amino acids. CDR3 loop: CASLNGTRQYTDTQYF. The CDR3 DNA follows: TGTGCCAGCCTTAACGGAACCAGACAGTACACAGATACGCAGTATTTT.

The rearrangement joins TRBV7-9 to TRBJ2-2; TRBD1 matches at 7 bases. The V gene's germline CDR1 is SEHNR and CDR2 FQNEAQ (reference sequence). After removal of 3 bases from V and 8 bases from J, the junction contained 15 bases not matched to a gene. The CDR3 consists of 17 residues. CDR3 amino acids: CASSFPGQAGALGELFF. CDR3 in DNA: TGTGCCAGCAGCTTCCCCGGACAGGCCGGGGCTCTAGGGGAGCTGTTTTTT.

The gene calls are TRBV6-1 and TRBJ1-2; 9 nucleotides align to TRBD1. This CDR3 has 14 residues. Germline lookup yields CDR1 MNHNS and CDR2 SASEGT. Trimming removed 3 bases from V and 5 bases from J; junction bases left unmatched: 4. The CDR3 DNA is TGTGCCAGCAGTGAGGACAGGGGTCTATATGGCTACACCTTC. This codes for CASSEDRGLYGYTF.

The rearrangement uses TRBV30 and TRBJ1-2; 8 bases fit TRBD1. Trimming took 2 bases from V and 2 from J; bases not matched to a gene: 1. Germline assignment: CDR1 GTSNPN and CDR2 SVGIG (reference sequence). The CDR3 has 13 amino acids. CDR3 in amino acids: CAWSRQGNYGYTF. DNA for the CDR3: TGTGCCTGGAGTAGACAGGGGAACTATGGCTACACCTTC.

This chain links TRBV5-1 with TRBJ1-1; tentatively, D is TRBD1 (5 bases). V was shortened by 0 bases and J by 1 base, with 7 bases between the two germline ends. Germline CDR1 reads SGHRS; CDR2 reads YFSETQ. The CDR3 extends over 14 amino acids. Here the CDR3 DNA reads TGCGCCAGCAGCTTGGCTAGGGGGAACACTGAAGCTTTCTTT. Amino acid sequence: CASSLARGNTEAFF.

The chain carries TRBV5-1 and TRBJ2-2, with 14 bases matching TRBD2. The CDR3 has 17 amino acids. The germline V gene encodes CDR1 SGHRS and CDR2 YFSETQ. Losses at the gene ends were 4 bases for V and 8 bases for J; bases not matched to a gene: 10. CDR3 loop: CASSLTSGRARTGELFF. Written as DNA, the CDR3 is TGCGCCAGCAGCCTGACTAGCGGGAGGGCCAGAACTGGGGAGCTGTTTTTT. The whole variable domain, remainder taken from reference TRBV5-1 and TRBJ2-2, is KAGVTQTPRYLIKTRGQQVTLSCSPISGHRSVSWYQQTPGQGLQFLFEYFSETQRNKGNFPGRFSGRQFSNSRSEMNVSTLELGDSALYLCASSLTSGRARTGELFFGEGSRLTVL.

The gene calls are TRBV7-9 and TRBJ2-7, with D possibly being TRBD2 (5 bases). Germline CDR1 and CDR2: SEHNR and FQNEAQ (reference sequence). This CDR3 is built from 14 residues. Trimming removed 5 bases from V and 3 bases from J, with 14 bases in between. Here the CDR3 reads CASSPSGSHYEQYF. In nucleotides, the CDR3 is TGTGCCAGCAGCCCATCGGGGTCCCACTACGAGCAGTACTTC.

This clone was seen a few times. The chain couples TRBV7-9 to TRBJ1-4; D is possibly TRBD1 (6 bases). V shed 7 bases and J shed 4 bases, with 13 bases lying between them. The CDR3 extends over 14 amino acids. Germline V gene sequence: CDR1 SEHNR, CDR2 FQNEAQ (reference sequence). The CDR3 loop reads CASNLRGLNEKLFF. The CDR3, as DNA: TGTGCCAGCAACCTGCGGGGGCTTAATGAAAAACTGTTTTTT.

The chain uses TRBV11-2 and TRBJ2-7; 9 positions match TRBD1. The CDR3 is 13 residues long. The trim removed 3 bases at V and 5 bases at J, leaving 2 bases unmatched. Per the germline V gene, CDR1 is SGHAT and CDR2 is FQNNGV. CDR3 sequence: CASSLDRGDEQYF. The CDR3 DNA is TGTGCCAGCAGCTTGGACAGGGGTGACGAGCAGTACTTC.

The chain employs TRBV6-1 and TRBJ1-2; 8 bases are a match to TRBD1. J lost 3 bases, V lost 2 bases, and 5 bases had no gene match. CDR1 MNHNS and CDR2 SASEGT come from the germline V gene. The CDR3 extends over 15 amino acids. CDR3 in amino acids: CASSERQGSYYGYTF. CDR3 nucleotide sequence: TGTGCCAGCAGTGAAAGACAGGGGTCTTACTATGGCTACACCTTC.

The V call is TRBV7-2, the J call TRBJ2-7, with 8 bases matching TRBD2. The CDR3 is 16 residues long. Per germline, CDR1 SGHTA and CDR2 FQGNSA. The trim removed 4 bases at V and 2 bases at J, leaving 10 bases unmatched. In DNA form, the CDR3 reads TGTGCCAGCAGCTCGGGGGGGCAGAGGATTCCCTACGAGCAGTACTTC. It translates to CASSSGGQRIPYEQYF.